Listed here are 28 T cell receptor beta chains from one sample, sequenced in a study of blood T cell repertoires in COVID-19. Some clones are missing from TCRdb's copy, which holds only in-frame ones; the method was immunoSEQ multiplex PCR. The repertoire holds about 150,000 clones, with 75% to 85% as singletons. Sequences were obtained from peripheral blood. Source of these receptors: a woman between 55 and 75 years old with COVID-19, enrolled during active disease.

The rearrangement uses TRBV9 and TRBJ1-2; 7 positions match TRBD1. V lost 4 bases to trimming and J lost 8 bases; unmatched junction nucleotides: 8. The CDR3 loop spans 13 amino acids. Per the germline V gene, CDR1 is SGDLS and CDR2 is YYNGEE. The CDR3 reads CASSPQGKGGYTF. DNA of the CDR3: TGTGCCAGCAGCCCACAGGGGAAGGGCGGCTACACCTTC.

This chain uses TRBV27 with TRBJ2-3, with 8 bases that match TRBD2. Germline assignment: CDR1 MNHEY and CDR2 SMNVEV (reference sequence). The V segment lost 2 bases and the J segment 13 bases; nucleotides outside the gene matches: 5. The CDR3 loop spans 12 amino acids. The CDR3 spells CASSLRGSGEYF. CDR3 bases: TGTGCCAGCAGTTTACGTGGTAGCGGGGAGTATTTT.

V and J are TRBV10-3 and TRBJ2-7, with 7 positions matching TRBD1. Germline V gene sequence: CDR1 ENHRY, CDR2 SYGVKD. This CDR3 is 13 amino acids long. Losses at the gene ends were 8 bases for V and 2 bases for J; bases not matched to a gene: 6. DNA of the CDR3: TGTGCCATCGCCGGGACAGAGACCTACGAGCAGTACTTC. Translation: CAIAGTETYEQYF.

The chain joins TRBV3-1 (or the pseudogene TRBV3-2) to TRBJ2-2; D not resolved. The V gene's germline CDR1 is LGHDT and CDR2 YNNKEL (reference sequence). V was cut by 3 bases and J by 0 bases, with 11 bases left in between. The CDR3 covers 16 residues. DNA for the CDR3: TGTGCCAGCAGCCAGGCCACACAACCGAACACCGGGGAGCTGTTTTTT. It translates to CASSQATQPNTGELFF.

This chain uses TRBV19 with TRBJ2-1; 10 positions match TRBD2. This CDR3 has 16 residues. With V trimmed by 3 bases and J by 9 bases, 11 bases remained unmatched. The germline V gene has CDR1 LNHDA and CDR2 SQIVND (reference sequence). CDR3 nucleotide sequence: TGTGCCAGTAGTATGAGCGGGGGGGCCTCTCGTAGTGAGCAGTTCTTC. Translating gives CASSMSGGASRSEQFF.

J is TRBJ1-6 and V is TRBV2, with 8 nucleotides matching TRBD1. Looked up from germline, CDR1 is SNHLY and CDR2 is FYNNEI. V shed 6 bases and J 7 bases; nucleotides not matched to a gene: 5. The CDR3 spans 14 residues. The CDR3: CASRGQDGNSPLHF. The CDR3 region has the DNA TGTGCCAGCAGGGGACAGGACGGGAATTCACCCCTCCACTTT. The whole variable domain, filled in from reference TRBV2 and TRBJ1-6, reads EPEVTQTPSHQVTQMGQEVILRCVPISNHLYFYWYRQILGQKVEFLVSFYNNEISEKSEIFDDQFSVERPDGSNFTLKIRSTKLEDSAMYFCASRGQDGNSPLHFGNGTRLTVT.

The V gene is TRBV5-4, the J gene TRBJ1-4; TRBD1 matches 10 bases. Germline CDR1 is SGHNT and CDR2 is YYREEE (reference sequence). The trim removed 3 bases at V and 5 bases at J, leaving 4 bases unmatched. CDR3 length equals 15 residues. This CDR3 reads CASSSTGGLNEKLFF. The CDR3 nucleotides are TGTGCCAGCAGCTCGACAGGGGGCCTAAATGAAAAACTGTTTTTT.

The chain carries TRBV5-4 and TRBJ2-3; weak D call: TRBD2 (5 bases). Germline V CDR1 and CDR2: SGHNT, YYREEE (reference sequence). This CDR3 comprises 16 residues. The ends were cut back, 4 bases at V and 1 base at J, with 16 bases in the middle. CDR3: CASSPTRAGRTDTQYF. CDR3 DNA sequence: TGTGCCAGCAGCCCCACGAGGGCGGGTCGCACAGATACGCAGTATTTT.

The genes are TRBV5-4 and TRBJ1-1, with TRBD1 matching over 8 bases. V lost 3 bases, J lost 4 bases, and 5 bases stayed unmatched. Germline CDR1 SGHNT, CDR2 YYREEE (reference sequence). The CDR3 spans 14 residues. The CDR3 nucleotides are TGTGCCAGCAGCTCCCCGACAGGGGTCACTGAAGCTTTCTTT. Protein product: CASSSPTGVTEAFF.

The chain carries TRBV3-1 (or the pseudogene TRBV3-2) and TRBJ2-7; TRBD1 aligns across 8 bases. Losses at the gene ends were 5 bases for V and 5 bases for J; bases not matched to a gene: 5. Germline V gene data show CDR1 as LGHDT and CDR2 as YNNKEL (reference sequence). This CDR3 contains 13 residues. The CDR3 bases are TGTGCCAGCAGCTCGACAGGGGCCCACGAGCAGTACGTC. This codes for CASSSTGAHEQYV.

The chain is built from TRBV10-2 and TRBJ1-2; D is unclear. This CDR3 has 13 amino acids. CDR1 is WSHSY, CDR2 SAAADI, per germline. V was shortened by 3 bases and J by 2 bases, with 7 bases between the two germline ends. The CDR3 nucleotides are TGCGCCAGCAGTGATTTACGGAACTATGGCTACACCTTC. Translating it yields CASSDLRNYGYTF.

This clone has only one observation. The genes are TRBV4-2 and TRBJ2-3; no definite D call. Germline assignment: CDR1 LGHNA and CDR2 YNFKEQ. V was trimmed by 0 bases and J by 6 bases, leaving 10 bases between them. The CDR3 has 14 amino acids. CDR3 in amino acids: CASSQDPSLDTQYF. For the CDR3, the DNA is TGTGCCAGCAGCCAAGATCCTAGTCTTGATACGCAGTATTTT.

The CDR3 is CATTRDTGELFF. The CDR3 coding sequence is TGTGCCACCACCCGGGACACCGGGGAGCTGTTTTTT. V is TRBV6-5 and J is TRBJ2-2; D is unresolved. Trimming removed 10 bases from V and 3 bases from J, with 9 bases in between. The germline V gene encodes CDR1 MNHEY and CDR2 SVGAGI. This CDR3 has 12 amino acids.

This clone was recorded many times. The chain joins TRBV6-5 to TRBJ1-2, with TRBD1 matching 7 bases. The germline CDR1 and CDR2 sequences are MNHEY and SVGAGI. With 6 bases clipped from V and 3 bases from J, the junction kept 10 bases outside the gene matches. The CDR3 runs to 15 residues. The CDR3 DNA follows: TGTGCCAGCAGCCTAAGGCAGGGGGGAGACTATGGCTACACCTTC. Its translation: CASSLRQGGDYGYTF.

The CDR3 DNA follows: TGTGCCAGCAAACGGGAGAAGATTCCCGGGGAGCTGTTTTTT. Translated: CASKREKIPGELFF. V is TRBV6-5 and J is TRBJ2-2; D is perhaps TRBD2 (6 bases). V lost 7 bases to trimming and J lost 6 bases, with 15 bases between them. There are 14 residues in the CDR3. Per the germline V gene, CDR1 is MNHEY and CDR2 is SVGAGI.

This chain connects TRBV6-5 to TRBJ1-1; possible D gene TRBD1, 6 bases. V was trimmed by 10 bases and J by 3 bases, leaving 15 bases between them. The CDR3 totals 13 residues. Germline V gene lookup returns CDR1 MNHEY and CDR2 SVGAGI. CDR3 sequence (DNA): TGTGCCACTACCAGGGGCTCCTACACTGAAGCTTTCTTT. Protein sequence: CATTRGSYTEAFF.

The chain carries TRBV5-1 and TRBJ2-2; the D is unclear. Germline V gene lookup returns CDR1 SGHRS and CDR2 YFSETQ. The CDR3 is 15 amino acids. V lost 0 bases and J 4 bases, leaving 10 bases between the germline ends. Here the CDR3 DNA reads TGCGCCAGCAGCTTGGCACTGTCGGGCACCGGGGAGCTGTTTTTT. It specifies CASSLALSGTGELFF.

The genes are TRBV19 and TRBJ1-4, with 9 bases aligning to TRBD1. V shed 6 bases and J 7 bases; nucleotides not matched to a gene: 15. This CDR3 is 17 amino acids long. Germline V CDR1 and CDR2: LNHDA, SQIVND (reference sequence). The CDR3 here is CASRSRGDRVFGEKLFF. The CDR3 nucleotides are TGTGCCAGTAGGTCCAGGGGGGACAGGGTTTTCGGTGAAAAACTGTTTTTT.

For the CDR3, the DNA is TGTGCCAGTAGTATTCAGGGTTCCACCTACGAGCAGTACTTC. It encodes CASSIQGSTYEQYF. This chain links TRBV19 with TRBJ2-7; possible D gene TRBD1, 5 bases. CDR3 size: 14 residues. Germline CDR1 is LNHDA and CDR2 is SQIVND (reference sequence). Trimming removed 3 bases from V and 2 bases from J, with 11 bases in between. The full variable domain, with the rest looked up from reference TRBV19 and TRBJ2-7, is DGGITQSPKYLFRKEGQNVTLSCEQNLNHDAMYWYRQDPGQGLRLIYYSQIVNDFQKGDIAEGYSVSREKKESFPLTVTSAQKNPTAFYLCASSIQGSTYEQYFGPGTRLTVT.

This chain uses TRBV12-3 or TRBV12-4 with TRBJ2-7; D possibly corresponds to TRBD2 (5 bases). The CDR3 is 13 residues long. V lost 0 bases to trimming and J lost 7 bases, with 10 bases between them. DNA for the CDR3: TGTGCCAGCAGTTTAGCTGTGCGGAGGGAGCAGTACTTC. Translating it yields CASSLAVRREQYF.

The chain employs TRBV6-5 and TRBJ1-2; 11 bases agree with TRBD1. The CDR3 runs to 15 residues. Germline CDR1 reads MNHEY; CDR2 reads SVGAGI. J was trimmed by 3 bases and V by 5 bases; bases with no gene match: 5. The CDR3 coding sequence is TGTGCCAGCAGTACGGGGACAGGGGGACACTATGGCTACACCTTC. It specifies CASSTGTGGHYGYTF.

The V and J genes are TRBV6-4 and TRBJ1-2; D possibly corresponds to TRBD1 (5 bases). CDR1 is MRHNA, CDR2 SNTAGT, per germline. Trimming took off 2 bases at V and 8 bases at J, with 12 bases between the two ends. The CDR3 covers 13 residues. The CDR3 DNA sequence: TGTGCCAGCAGTGACAGTAGGGGTGACGGCTACACCTTC. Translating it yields CASSDSRGDGYTF.

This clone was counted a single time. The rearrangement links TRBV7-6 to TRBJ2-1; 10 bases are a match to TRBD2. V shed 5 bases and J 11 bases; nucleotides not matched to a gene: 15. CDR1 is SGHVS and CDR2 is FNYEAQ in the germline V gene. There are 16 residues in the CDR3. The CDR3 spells CASSHSRASGGPQQFF. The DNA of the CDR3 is TGTGCCAGCAGCCATAGCAGGGCTAGCGGGGGCCCCCAGCAGTTCTTC.

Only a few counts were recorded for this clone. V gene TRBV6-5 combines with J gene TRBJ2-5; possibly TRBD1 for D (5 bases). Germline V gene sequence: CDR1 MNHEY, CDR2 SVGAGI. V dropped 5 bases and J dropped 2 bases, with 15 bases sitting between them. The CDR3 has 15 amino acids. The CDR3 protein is CASSPETAIQETQYF. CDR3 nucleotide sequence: TGTGCCAGCAGTCCCGAGACAGCCATACAAGAGACCCAGTACTTC.

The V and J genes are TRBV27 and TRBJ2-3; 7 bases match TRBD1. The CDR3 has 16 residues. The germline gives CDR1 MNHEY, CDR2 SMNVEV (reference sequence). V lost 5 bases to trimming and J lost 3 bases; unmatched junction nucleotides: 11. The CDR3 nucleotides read TGTGCCAGCAGTCTTCGGACAGGTTTGGGAACAGATACGCAGTATTTT. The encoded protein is CASSLRTGLGTDTQYF.

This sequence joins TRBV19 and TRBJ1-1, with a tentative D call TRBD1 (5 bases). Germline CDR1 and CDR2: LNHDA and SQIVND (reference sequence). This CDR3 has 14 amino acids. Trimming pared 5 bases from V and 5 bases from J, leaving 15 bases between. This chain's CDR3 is CASSPVGVETEAFF. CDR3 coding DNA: TGTGCCAGTAGTCCGGTAGGGGTGGAAACTGAAGCTTTCTTT.

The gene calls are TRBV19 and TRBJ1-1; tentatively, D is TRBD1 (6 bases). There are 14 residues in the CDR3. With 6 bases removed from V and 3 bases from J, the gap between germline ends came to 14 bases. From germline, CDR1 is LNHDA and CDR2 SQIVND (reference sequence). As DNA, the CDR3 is TGTGCCAGTAGACAGGGACGATTGTACACTGAAGCTTTCTTT. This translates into CASRQGRLYTEAFF.

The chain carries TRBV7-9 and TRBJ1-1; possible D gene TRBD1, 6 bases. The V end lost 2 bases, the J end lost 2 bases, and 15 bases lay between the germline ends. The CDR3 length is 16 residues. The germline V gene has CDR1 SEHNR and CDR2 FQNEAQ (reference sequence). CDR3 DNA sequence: TGTGCCAGCAGCTTACCGGGGGGCAGACTAAACACTGAAGCTTTCTTT. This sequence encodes CASSLPGGRLNTEAFF.